The rows below give T cell receptor beta chains drawn from one sample of a study of shared clonotypes between healthy human individuals. Produced via immunoSEQ multiplex PCR; TCRdb's table is partial and in-frame only. This table has 2 million to 2.5 million clones, more than 85% appearing once. Sequenced material: naive CD8+ T cells from PBMCs. The receptors come from a man aged 18 to 29 in good health. Some clones in this sample may be carry-over from other donors' samples. Both conserved end residues are trimmed from each CDR3. Each record gives: V gene, CDR3 protein.

>TRBV4-2
ASSQEVGGPAVEQF
>TRBV11-3
ASSPNGDLQETQY
>TRBV7-8
ASSLASVSNQPQH
>TRBV7-9
ASSLAPGGGETQY
>TRBV27
ASSHRAAGANVLT
>TRBV13
ASSHEGRVGGYT
>TRBV28
ASAPGDKGIEDTQY
>TRBV4-1
ASSHLWREGMVDTQY
>TRBV7-9
ASSLPPFEREVYEQY
>TRBV6-6
ASSYVGGKGTEAF
>TRBV30
AWSVSVSGNSPLH
>TRBV5-6
ASSLMEHISWNTGELF
>TRBV7-2
ASSLGTSVAGELF
>TRBV27
ASRKGAGTEAF
>TRBV19
ASSFRVSNQPQH